This T cell receptor beta chain was captured in a study of OX40 agonist ivuxolimab in advanced cancers. V lost 1 base and J lost 2, with 11 bases in between. The V gene's germline CDR1 is MNHEY and CDR2 SVGAGI. The CDR3 extends over 15 amino acids. Generated by immunoSEQ multiplex PCR, the TCRdb table keeps only in-frame clones and is missing some. The sample shows roughly 60,000 clones, more than 80% of them seen only once. The V and J genes are TRBV6-5 and TRBJ2-5; D may correspond to TRBD1 or TRBD2 (5 bases each). The receptor was derived from an adult with an advanced solid tumor such as melanoma, head and neck, liver or kidney cancer. The material sequenced was CD4+ or CD8+ T cells sorted from blood, taken in a trial of the OX40 agonist ivuxolimab. DNA of the CDR3: TGTGCCAGCAGTTACTTCGGGACGCCACAAGAGACCCAGTACTTC. Amino acids: CASSYFGTPQETQYF.